Below are 29 T cell receptor beta chains sequenced from a single sample in a study of identical twins. TCRdb recomputed calls from the 5' RACE reads with MiXCR, one row per CDR3 protein. This repertoire shows 600,000 to 850,000 distinct CDR3 sequences, 15% to 20% found once; its top ten account for 13%. This sample was also put to use in a study of T cells expressing NK-cell markers.

The sequenced material came from PBMCs. The origin of the receptors is a woman between 18 and 30 years old in good health.

This clonotype came up a few times. The chain is built from TRBV6-1 and TRBJ1-6; D gene ambiguous. The V gene lost 8 bases and the J gene lost 4 bases, with 9 bases spanning the gap. This CDR3 comprises 13 residues. Looked up from germline, CDR1 is MNHNS and CDR2 is SASEGT. CDR3 DNA sequence: TGTGCCAGCTCTTCATTTTATAATTCACCCCTCCACTTT. Protein product: CASSSFYNSPLHF.

The genes are TRBV20-1 and TRBJ2-7, with TRBD2 identical over 8 bases. V shed 3 bases and J 0 bases; nucleotides not matched to a gene: 4. This CDR3 spans 14 amino acids. From germline, CDR1 is DFQATT and CDR2 SNEGSKA (reference sequence). The DNA of the CDR3 is TGCAGTGCTAGCCCCGGGACTAGCTCCTACGAGCAGTACTTC. As protein: CSASPGTSSYEQYF.

The chain combines TRBV2 with TRBJ2-4, with D maybe TRBD1 (6 bases). Germline CDR1 is SNHLY and CDR2 is FYNNEI. The V end was cut by 7 bases, the J end by 4 bases, with 8 bases between. The CDR3 loop spans 12 amino acids. Written as DNA, the CDR3 is TGTGCCAGCAAAGGACAGAAAAACATTCAGTACTTC. Translation: CASKGQKNIQYF.

This sequence joins TRBV7-9 and TRBJ2-4; no reliable D call. This CDR3 is 15 amino acids long. V shed 3 bases and J shed 0 bases, with 9 bases lying between them. Germline loops: CDR1 SEHNR, CDR2 FQNEAQ (reference sequence). CDR3 sequence: CASSFQALAKNIQYF. Written as DNA, the CDR3 is TGTGCCAGCAGCTTCCAGGCGCTAGCCAAAAACATTCAGTACTTC.

The chain employs TRBV9 and TRBJ2-3; TRBD1 matches at 7 bases. V shed 3 bases, J shed 2 bases, and the junction held 12 bases outside the gene matches. The CDR3 has 17 residues. Germline V gene sequence: CDR1 SGDLS, CDR2 YYNGEE. Here the CDR3 DNA reads TGTGCCAGCAGCGACCCCTTGACAGGGAACCTCACAGATACGCAGTATTTT. Its translation is CASSDPLTGNLTDTQYF.

This chain links TRBV29-1 with TRBJ2-1; weak D call: TRBD1 (6 bases). The CDR3 is 14 residues long. Trimming stripped 6 bases from V and 9 bases from J, with 21 bases between. The germline V gene has CDR1 SQVTM and CDR2 ANQGSEA. DNA for the CDR3: TGCAGCGTAAACAGGGTGAGGATGCGGAGTGAGCAGTTCTTC. This sequence encodes CSVNRVRMRSEQFF.

The rearrangement joins TRBV5-1 to TRBJ1-6; 8 bases align to TRBD1. The V gene's germline CDR1 is SGHRS and CDR2 YFSETQ. The J segment lost 9 bases and the V segment lost 4 bases, leaving 6 bases of the junction unmatched. This CDR3 is built from 14 residues. CDR3 sequence reads: CASSLGQGISPLHF. Written as DNA, the CDR3 is TGCGCCAGCAGCCTAGGACAGGGAATTTCACCCCTCCACTTT. The full variable domain, its missing parts supplied by reference TRBV5-1 and TRBJ1-6, is KAGVTQTPRYLIKTRGQQVTLSCSPISGHRSVSWYQQTPGQGLQFLFEYFSETQRNKGNFPGRFSGRQFSNSRSEMNVSTLELGDSALYLCASSLGQGISPLHFGNGTRLTVT.

This clonotype was counted only a few times. The V call is TRBV18, the J call TRBJ2-7; 10 nucleotides agree with TRBD2. This CDR3 region has 16 residues. Germline V gene data show CDR1 as KGHSH and CDR2 as LQKENI. Trimming cost V 5 bases and J 4 bases; bases outside gene matches: 11. The CDR3 spells CASSSFSSGRSYEQYF. The CDR3 coding sequence is TGTGCCAGCTCATCGTTCTCTAGCGGGAGAAGTTACGAGCAGTACTTC.

This clonotype was detected many times. The genes are TRBV20-1 and TRBJ2-2; 7 bases are a match to TRBD1. The CDR3 is 15 amino acids. V shed 7 bases, J shed 0 bases, and the junction held 8 bases outside the gene matches. Germline loops: CDR1 DFQATT, CDR2 SNEGSKA (reference sequence). The CDR3 region has the DNA TGCAGTGTTGTGGGACAGTCCTCGAACACCGGGGAGCTGTTTTTT. Amino acid sequence: CSVVGQSSNTGELFF.

This clonotype was picked up a small number of times. V and J are TRBV5-1 and TRBJ2-1; 11 bases map to TRBD2. This CDR3 spans 20 amino acids. Germline values: CDR1 SGHRS, CDR2 YFSETQ. After removal of 4 bases from V and 0 bases from J, the junction contained 15 bases not matched to a gene. CDR3 in amino acids: CASSRGPLAGGRSSYNEQFF. The CDR3 DNA is TGCGCCAGCAGCCGCGGACCTCTAGCGGGGGGCCGCAGCTCCTACAATGAGCAGTTCTTC. The full variable domain, with the rest looked up from reference TRBV5-1 and TRBJ2-1, is KAGVTQTPRYLIKTRGQQVTLSCSPISGHRSVSWYQQTPGQGLQFLFEYFSETQRNKGNFPGRFSGRQFSNSRSEMNVSTLELGDSALYLCASSRGPLAGGRSSYNEQFFGPGTRLTVL.

This clonotype was seen more than once but under ten times. The chain couples TRBV7-2 to TRBJ2-2; 13 nucleotides agree with TRBD2. The V gene's germline CDR1 is SGHTA and CDR2 FQGNSA. V was pared by 1 base and J by 12 bases, with 5 bases of the junction left unmatched. There are 15 residues in the CDR3. In nucleotides, the CDR3 is TGTGCCAGCAGCTTAGGGGGACTAGCGGGAATACAGCTGTTTTTT. Protein sequence: CASSLGGLAGIQLFF.

This clonotype showed up just once. The CDR3: CASSSFLNTGELFF. CDR3 nucleotides: TGCGCCAGCAGCTCTTTCCTGAACACCGGGGAGCTGTTTTTT. V is TRBV5-1 and J is TRBJ2-2; D is ambiguous. The CDR3 length is 14 residues. Germline CDR1 SGHRS, CDR2 YFSETQ. The V end was cut by 3 bases, the J end by 1 base, with 7 bases between.

In its sample, this clonotype was seen a few times. The chain carries TRBV19 and TRBJ1-5; 11 nucleotides agree with TRBD1. Germline V gives CDR1 LNHDA, CDR2 SQIVND (reference sequence). This CDR3 comprises 14 residues. Trimming cost V 9 bases and J 7 bases; bases outside gene matches: 8. This CDR3 is CASRGQGALQPQHF. The CDR3 bases are TGTGCCAGCCGCGGACAGGGGGCACTCCAGCCCCAGCATTTT.

This clonotype has more than one count but fewer than ten. CDR3 protein: CAISDVGHSNQPQHF. The CDR3 nucleotides read TGTGCCATCAGTGATGTGGGGCATAGCAATCAGCCCCAGCATTTT. V and J are TRBV10-3 and TRBJ1-5; D may be TRBD1 (5 bases). The CDR3 consists of 15 residues. Per germline, CDR1 ENHRY and CDR2 SYGVKD. The V and J ends lost 3 bases and 0 bases respectively, with 9 bases between them.

This clonotype has at least ten counts. This chain connects TRBV12-3 or TRBV12-4 to TRBJ1-6; possibly TRBD1 for D (5 bases). V was clipped by 6 bases and J by 8 bases, with 17 bases between them. This CDR3 is built from 15 residues. In DNA, the CDR3 is TGTGCCAGCAGGGGGCGTGCGGGACGGGATTCACCCCTCCACTTT. Translation gives CASRGRAGRDSPLHF.

This clonotype was seen more than once but under ten times. The chain has TRBV6-1 and TRBJ2-3; 7 positions match TRBD2. J lost 3 bases, V lost 3 bases, and 9 bases had no gene match. The germline V gene has CDR1 MNHNS and CDR2 SASEGT. The CDR3 is 16 residues long. In nucleotides, the CDR3 is TGTGCCAGCAGTGAGTCTCTTGCGGGAGCGACAGATACGCAGTATTTT. Translated: CASSESLAGATDTQYF.

This clonotype was seen a handful of times. This chain uses TRBV29-1 with TRBJ2-2, with TRBD2 as a possible D gene (5 bases). With 7 bases removed from V and 6 bases from J, the gap between germline ends came to 15 bases. The CDR3 is 13 amino acids. Germline values: CDR1 SQVTM, CDR2 ANQGSEA. CDR3 in amino acids: CSAAREFPGELFF. CDR3 nucleotides: TGCAGCGCAGCTAGGGAGTTTCCCGGGGAGCTGTTTTTT.

This clonotype was detected a few times. This chain joins TRBV10-3 and TRBJ2-7, with TRBD1 identical over 8 bases. The ends lost 8 bases at V and 3 bases at J; junction bases unmatched: 9. The V gene's germline CDR1 is ENHRY and CDR2 SYGVKD. The CDR3 totals 14 residues. CDR3: CAIQGQGGRYEQYF. The CDR3 DNA reads as TGTGCCATCCAAGGACAGGGTGGTCGCTACGAGCAGTACTTC.

This chain connects TRBV7-8 to TRBJ2-7; TRBD1 aligns across 9 bases. Germline V gene data show CDR1 as SGHVS and CDR2 as FQNEAQ. The CDR3 consists of 16 residues. The V and J ends lost 1 base and 2 bases, in that order; junction bases with no gene match: 6. CDR3 in amino acids: CASSLVGQGLPYEQYF. CDR3 in DNA: TGTGCCAGCAGCTTAGTAGGACAGGGGCTCCCCTACGAGCAGTACTTC.

This chain connects TRBV11-2 to TRBJ2-7, with D possibly matching TRBD1 (6 bases). Germline CDR1 reads SGHAT; CDR2 reads FQNNGV. The CDR3 runs to 17 residues. With 3 bases removed from V and 0 bases from J, the gap between germline ends came to 18 bases. The chain's CDR3 is CASSFMQGSPSSYEQYF. The CDR3 nucleotides are TGTGCCAGCAGCTTTATGCAGGGGTCGCCGAGCTCCTACGAGCAGTACTTC.

A few counts support this clonotype. The rearrangement joins TRBV2 to TRBJ1-3; 9 nucleotides align to TRBD1. Trimming cost V 7 bases and J 4 bases; bases outside gene matches: 5. The CDR3 covers 14 residues. CDR1 and CDR2 (germline): SNHLY, FYNNEI. The CDR3 loop is CASTLDRGGNTIYF. Written as DNA, the CDR3 is TGTGCCAGCACCCTGGACAGGGGAGGAAACACCATATATTTT.

This clonotype was recorded many times. This rearrangement joins TRBV20-1 to TRBJ1-1, with D possibly matching TRBD1 (6 bases). Trimming removed 4 bases at V and 1 base at J, with 10 bases between. CDR3 size: 13 residues. Germline values: CDR1 DFQATT, CDR2 SNEGSKA (reference sequence). The CDR3 bases are TGCAGTGCTAAAAAGGGGGGGAACACTGAAGCTTTCTTT. As protein: CSAKKGGNTEAFF.

V usage is TRBV10-2 and J usage is TRBJ1-2, with unresolved D. Trimming removed 6 bases from V and 4 bases from J, with 15 bases in between. The CDR3 extends over 14 amino acids. The germline V gene has CDR1 WSHSY and CDR2 SAAADI. CDR3: CASSATDLVYGYTF. CDR3 DNA sequence: TGCGCCAGCAGCGCGACGGATCTTGTCTATGGCTACACCTTC.

This chain connects TRBV20-1 to TRBJ2-3, with D perhaps being TRBD1 or TRBD2 (7 bases each). This CDR3 is 14 amino acids long. V was clipped by 4 bases and J by 3 bases, with 14 bases between them. Germline V gene lookup returns CDR1 DFQATT and CDR2 SNEGSKA (reference sequence). The CDR3 nucleotides are TGCAGTGCTACGCAGGGGGGGGGTACAGATACGCAGTATTTT. It encodes CSATQGGGTDTQYF.

This clonotype has more than one count but fewer than ten. The genes are TRBV6-5 and TRBJ2-7; D is perhaps TRBD2 (6 bases). This CDR3 has 14 amino acids. Germline loops: CDR1 MNHEY, CDR2 SVGAGI. The V and J ends lost 6 bases and 7 bases respectively, with 19 bases between them. The CDR3 DNA is TGTGCCAGCAGCCTACGGGAGTACGTAAGGGAGCAGTACTTC. Its translation: CASSLREYVREQYF.

Here the CDR3 reads CASTIGTSGSVIIRGTDTQYF. CDR3 coding DNA: TGTGCCAGCACCATTGGGACTAGCGGGAGTGTCATCATCAGGGGCACAGATACGCAGTATTTT. The gene calls are TRBV6-2 or TRBV6-3 and TRBJ2-3; 14 nucleotides line up with TRBD2. The CDR3 consists of 21 residues. V shed 7 bases and J 1 base; nucleotides not matched to a gene: 19. Germline CDR1 is MNHEY and CDR2 is SVGEGT.

V is TRBV20-1 and J is TRBJ2-1; D not certain. Germline V gene data show CDR1 as DFQATT and CDR2 as SNEGSKA (reference sequence). The CDR3 loop spans 10 amino acids. With 1 base removed from V and 9 bases from J, the gap between germline ends came to 4 bases. The DNA for the CDR3 is TGCAGTGCTAGAGCGCGTGAGCAGTTCTTC. The encoded protein is CSARAREQFF.

CDR3 loop: CASSFNGADGYTF. The DNA for the CDR3 is TGTGCCAGCAGTTTCAATGGGGCAGATGGCTACACCTTC. This chain links TRBV12-3 or TRBV12-4 with TRBJ1-2; tentatively, D is TRBD1 (5 bases). The CDR3 contains 13 residues. Trimming left V 3 bases short and J 6 bases short, with 11 bases between.

This clonotype was picked up a small number of times. The chain couples TRBV5-6 to TRBJ1-5; 10 nucleotides align to TRBD1. Germline values: CDR1 SGHDT, CDR2 YYEEEE. V lost 4 bases, J lost 1 base, and 8 bases stayed unmatched. This CDR3 has 17 residues. In nucleotides, the CDR3 is TGTGCCAGCAGCCCTTGGACAGGGGGAAGGAGCAATCAGCCCCAGCATTTT. This encodes CASSPWTGGRSNQPQHF.